This passage covers 7 T cell receptor beta chains from one sample sequenced in a study of blood T cell repertoires in COVID-19. Some clones are missing from TCRdb's copy, which holds only in-frame ones; the method was immunoSEQ multiplex PCR. The table has about 210,000 clones, around 81% seen once. Specimen: PBMCs or T cells enriched from blood (not recorded which). Receptors originate from a woman in her fifties or sixties with acute COVID-19.

This clone was counted a single time. The chain joins TRBV24-1 to TRBJ1-4; TRBD1 might be the D (5 bases). Germline V lookup: CDR1 KGHDR, CDR2 SFDVKD. V lost 4 bases and J lost 7, with 15 bases in between. This CDR3 comprises 15 residues. The CDR3 sequence: CATSDPGGAAEKLFF. The CDR3, as DNA: TGTGCCACCAGTGACCCAGGCGGGGCAGCTGAAAAACTGTTTTTT.

In its sample, this clone was seen a few times. The gene calls are TRBV7-9 and TRBJ2-7; 7 bases match TRBD1. J lost 5 bases, V lost 9 bases, and 7 bases had no gene match. Germline CDR1 SEHNR, CDR2 FQNEAQ (reference sequence). The CDR3 runs 12 residues. The chain's CDR3 is CASDRAGNEQYF. CDR3 sequence (DNA): TGTGCCAGTGACAGGGCTGGGAACGAGCAGTACTTC.

This sequence joins TRBV10-3 and TRBJ1-2; TRBD1 is a possible D gene (6 bases). With 8 bases removed from V and 8 bases from J, the gap between germline ends came to 15 bases. Germline loops: CDR1 ENHRY, CDR2 SYGVKD. This CDR3 contains 12 residues. CDR3 amino acids: CAIQGPGRGYTF. The CDR3 DNA follows: TGTGCCATCCAGGGGCCCGGGCGGGGCTACACCTTC.

The chain employs TRBV7-2 and TRBJ1-6, with D perhaps matching TRBD1 (5 bases). Germline-derived CDR1 and CDR2 are SGHTA and FQGNSA. The CDR3 loop spans 17 amino acids. V dropped 1 base and J dropped 2 bases, with 12 bases sitting between them. The CDR3 bases are TGTGCCAGCAGCTTAGGGCGGGGGGGAGCCTATAATTCACCCCTCCACTTT. Amino acids: CASSLGRGGAYNSPLHF.

The genes are TRBV6-5 and TRBJ2-2, with 7 bases matching TRBD1. There are 15 residues in the CDR3. V was clipped by 3 bases and J by 1 base; unmatched bases: 2. CDR1 and CDR2 (germline): MNHEY, SVGAGI. The CDR3 sequence is CASSYRTGNTGELFF. CDR3 sequence (DNA): TGTGCCAGCAGTTATAGGACAGGGAACACCGGGGAGCTGTTTTTT.

V and J are TRBV7-2 and TRBJ1-2; no reliable D call. This CDR3 has 13 amino acids. Germline values: CDR1 SGHTA, CDR2 FQGNSA. V was shortened by 5 bases and J by 5 bases, with 12 bases between the two germline ends. CDR3 sequence reads: CASSAGAIYGYTF. CDR3 sequence (DNA): TGTGCCAGCAGCGCGGGCGCAATTTATGGCTACACCTTC. The full variable domain, in which reference TRBV7-2 and TRBJ1-2 provide the parts outside the CDR3, is GAGVSQSPSNKVTEKGKDVELRCDPISGHTALYWYRQSLGQGLEFLIYFQGNSAPDKSGLPSDRFSAERTGGSVSTLTIQRTQQEDSAVYLCASSAGAIYGYTFGSGTRLTVV.

The V gene is TRBV5-5, the J gene TRBJ2-7, with 13 nucleotides matching TRBD2. Germline values: CDR1 SGHKS, CDR2 YYEKEE (reference sequence). The J segment lost 0 bases and the V segment lost 4 bases, leaving 16 bases of the junction unmatched. The CDR3 covers 20 residues. CDR3 sequence (DNA): TGTGCCAGCAGCATTGGAGGACTAGCGGGAGTGTTGGGGAGCTCCTACGAGCAGTACTTC. Amino acids: CASSIGGLAGVLGSSYEQYF. Based on the CDR3 plus reference TRBV5-5 and TRBJ2-7, the full variable domain is DAGVTQSPTHLIKTRGQQVTLRCSPISGHKSVSWYQQVLGQGPQFIFQYYEKEERGRGNFPDRFSARQFPNYSSELNVNALLLGDSALYLCASSIGGLAGVLGSSYEQYFGPGTRLTVT.